This TCR beta chain was observed in a study of T cell repertoires in cytomegalovirus infection. On the study more broadly: The authors used CMV epitopes that were HLA-C-restricted (recently identified) and HLA-B-restricted (well studied).

Per germline, CDR1 SEHNR and CDR2 FQNEAQ (reference sequence). The CDR3 length is 14 residues. V was pared by 3 bases and J by 8 bases, with 11 bases between. Note on this clonotype: The antigen remains unidentified.

TCRdb redid the calling of the reads with MiXCR, one entry per CDR3 protein. This table holds 45,000 to 65,000 distinct CDR3 sequences, about 18% found once. Study-level findings and limits: CMV carriers with the relevant HLA were identified by cumulative public TCR beta family frequency.

The V call is TRBV7-9, the J call TRBJ1-6, with a weak D call TRBD1 (6 bases). The sequence derives from a human donor in good health (CMV status not recorded). Some clones in this sample may be carry-over from other donors' samples. Sample: CD8+ T cells from cultured PBMCs, taken from culture after CMV antigen stimulation. The CDR3 protein is CASSFTRGDSPLHF. The DNA for the CDR3 is TGTGCCAGCAGCTTTACCAGGGGCGATTCACCCCTCCACTTT.